The 25 T cell receptor delta chains below all came from one sample that was sequenced in a study of gamma-delta T cells after stem cell transplantation. TCRdb reran clone calling via CATT on the RT-PCR reads. The sample carries around 3,000 delta-chain clones, 30% recorded once. The sequenced sample was gamma-delta T cells. These receptors originate from a human donor. It is not recorded whose cells these are; they may come from a transplant donor.

This clone was recorded a few times. It is likely a read error: a sequence one base away is far more abundant. This sequence joins TRDV2 and TRDJ1; no firm D call. The CDR3 length is 13 residues. Per the germline V gene, CDR1 is GEAIGNYY and CDR2 is EKD. The CDR3, as DNA: TGTGCCTGTGACGGATTACGGACCGATAAACCCATCTTT. Protein: CACDGLRTDKPIF.

In regard to this clone: The mismatch at residue 3 between this DNA's translation and the TCRdb protein of a much larger clone likely reflects a read error; the protein shown is translated from the DNA. The chain links TRDV2 to TRDJ1, with 8 bases identical to TRDD3. CDR3 length equals 16 residues. CDR1 is GEAIGNYY and CDR2 is EKD in the germline V gene. CDR3 in DNA: TGTGCCCGTGACACCCCCTGGGGGAACAACACCGATAAACTCATCTTT. Amino acids: CARDTPWGNNTDKLIF.

The chain recombines TRDV1 with TRDJ1, with 11 bases aligning to TRDD3. J lost 1 base, V lost 4 bases, and 23 bases had no gene match. Germline CDR1 is TSWWSYY and CDR2 is QGS. There are 22 residues in the CDR3. The CDR3 loop reads CALGASGPPLYWGIEGTDKLIF. The CDR3 DNA follows: TGTGCTCTTGGGGCCTCCGGCCCTCCACTGTACTGGGGGATAGAGGGCACCGATAAACTCATCTTT.

This clone ranks as medium-sized. V is TRDV2 and J is TRDJ3, with 8 bases aligning to TRDD3. Losses at the gene ends were 3 bases for V and 0 bases for J; bases not matched to a gene: 6. Germline V gene data show CDR1 as GEAIGNYY and CDR2 as EKD. This CDR3 comprises 18 residues. CDR3 DNA: TGTGCCTGTGACCGGCTGGGGGAGAGCTCCTGGGACACCCGACAGATGTTTTTC. Amino acids: CACDRLGESSWDTRQMFF.

Comment on this clone: A far larger clone is one nucleotide away, so this likely arose from a read error. The same CDR3 is also encoded by other DNA sequences in this sample. V and J are TRDV2 and TRDJ1; 7 bases fit TRDD3. Germline lookup yields CDR1 GEAIGNYY and CDR2 EKD. CDR3 length: 17 amino acids. V was clipped by 0 bases and J by 1 base; unmatched bases: 10. The CDR3 DNA is TGTGCCTGTGACACCGTGGGGGGGATCACCCGCACCGATAAACTCATCTTT. Its translation: CACDTVGGITRTDKLIF.

The V call is TRDV2, the J call TRDJ1; TRDD3 agrees at 9 bases. After removal of 2 bases from V and 3 bases from J, the junction contained 6 bases not matched to a gene. The CDR3 spans 15 residues. Germline CDR1 GEAIGNYY, CDR2 EKD. CDR3 residues: CACDNMGDRPDKLIF. CDR3 DNA sequence: TGTGCCTGTGACAACATGGGGGATAGGCCCGATAAACTCATCTTT.

A remark on this clone: A much larger clonotype is one base distant, so this may be a read error. The sample contains more than one DNA sequence encoding this CDR3. The chain has TRDV2 and TRDJ1; D might be TRDD3 (6 bases). Trimming shortened V by 7 bases and J by 1 base, and 15 bases separated the two germline ends. This CDR3 is built from 14 residues. Germline loops: CDR1 GEAIGNYY, CDR2 EKD. The CDR3 spells CACDYLGPTDKLIF. CDR3 DNA: TGTGCCTGCGATTATCTGGGGCCCACCGATAAACTCATCTTT.

The chain uses TRDV2 and TRDJ1; 8 bases match TRDD3. The CDR3 consists of 19 residues. Trimming at V came to 0 bases and at J to 0 bases, leaving 14 bases not matched to a gene. The germline V gene encodes CDR1 GEAIGNYY and CDR2 EKD. The CDR3 is CACDTLIRSGGAYTDKLIF. The CDR3 DNA follows: TGTGCCTGTGACACCTTGATACGGTCTGGGGGAGCCTACACCGATAAACTCATCTTT.

The genes are TRDV2 and TRDJ1; TRDD3 matches at 13 bases. J gave up 5 bases and V 0 bases, and 11 bases lay outside the gene matches. CDR3 length: 18 residues. CDR1 is GEAIGNYY and CDR2 is EKD in the germline V gene. The CDR3 loop reads CACDTVNTGGYGADKLIF. Here the CDR3 DNA reads TGTGCCTGTGACACCGTGAACACTGGGGGATACGGGGCGGATAAACTCATCTTT.

This clone was seen more than once but under ten times. The V gene is TRDV2, the J gene TRDJ1; the match to TRDD3 covers 13 bases. The CDR3 totals 22 residues. Germline trimming cut 4 bases from V and 5 bases from J; bases unmatched to any gene: 27. The germline gives CDR1 GEAIGNYY, CDR2 EKD. As DNA, the CDR3 is TGTGCCTGTGAACGATTAGAAGCGCCCCGTACTGGGGGATACGCGTTGGGTGATAAACTCATCTTT. The encoded protein is CACERLEAPRTGGYALGDKLIF.

This clone was seen more than once but under ten times. TCRdb attributes to this sequence the protein of a much larger clone, which differs from the DNA translation at residue 5; a read error is likely, and the protein displayed is translated from the DNA. The chain combines TRDV2 with TRDJ3, with 8 bases matching TRDD3. The junction had 18 bases not matched to a gene; V was cut back by 3 bases and J by 0 bases. This CDR3 spans 22 amino acids. Germline CDR1 is GEAIGNYY and CDR2 is EKD. Here the CDR3 reads CACDAVNGGSSLRSWDTRQMFF. The CDR3 nucleotides are TGTGCCTGTGACGCCGTTAATGGGGGATCAAGTTTACGCTCCTGGGACACCCGACAGATGTTTTTC.

Notes on this clone: Distinct nucleotide sequences in the sample also encode this CDR3. V gene TRAV29/DV5 combines with J gene TRDJ1, with D possibly matching TRDD2 (5 bases). Per germline, CDR1 NSMFDY and CDR2 ISSIKDK. V shed 0 bases and J shed 0 bases, with 30 bases lying between them. CDR3 length: 21 amino acids. The CDR3 region has the DNA TGTGCAGCAAGCGCCCCCGAGCAGTTAGGGGCCTTTTCCTGGTACACCGATAAACTCATCTTT. This gives the protein CAASAPEQLGAFSWYTDKLIF.

By sample fraction, this clone is medium-sized (0.01 to 0.1%). The chain employs TRDV2 and TRDJ1; 8 bases map to TRDD3. Germline loops: CDR1 GEAIGNYY, CDR2 EKD. Trimming at V came to 1 base and at J to 0 bases, leaving 15 bases not matched to a gene. This CDR3 region has 19 residues. The CDR3 protein is CACDTLTVILGVHTDKLIF. The CDR3 bases are TGTGCCTGTGACACGCTCACCGTCATACTGGGGGTCCACACCGATAAACTCATCTTT.

In its sample, this clone ranks as medium-sized. This sequence joins TRDV2 and TRDJ1; 10 positions match TRDD3. Germline CDR1 reads GEAIGNYY; CDR2 reads EKD. The junction had 8 bases not matched to a gene; V was cut back by 0 bases and J by 5 bases. The CDR3 runs 16 residues. In nucleotides, the CDR3 is TGTGCCTGTGACACCGCCTTCTGGGGGATATCGGATAAACTCATCTTT. Amino acids: CACDTAFWGISDKLIF.

V usage is TRDV2 and J usage is TRDJ1; TRDD3 aligns across 11 bases. Looked up from germline, CDR1 is GEAIGNYY and CDR2 is EKD. With V trimmed by 7 bases and J by 3 bases, 12 bases remained unmatched. The CDR3 covers 16 residues. As DNA, the CDR3 is TGTGCCTGCATACTTCTGGGGGATACTGGGGCCGATAAACTCATCTTT. It translates to CACILLGDTGADKLIF.

The chain joins TRDV2 to TRDJ3; TRDD3 matches at 8 bases. CDR3 length: 19 residues. Trimming cost V 2 bases and J 0 bases; bases outside gene matches: 8. Germline V gene lookup returns CDR1 GEAIGNYY and CDR2 EKD. For the CDR3, the DNA is TGTGCCTGTGACAGGATCCTGGGGGAACGCTCCTGGGACACCCGACAGATGTTTTTC. Its translation is CACDRILGERSWDTRQMFF.

The V gene is TRDV2, the J gene TRDJ1; TRDD3 is a possible D gene (5 bases). The CDR3 totals 16 residues. The germline V gene encodes CDR1 GEAIGNYY and CDR2 EKD. Trimming removed 3 bases at V and 3 bases at J, with 19 bases between. The CDR3 DNA reads TGTGCCTGTGACGGGATCCGCCCTTGGGGTCCCGATAAACTCATCTTT. It yields the protein CACDGIRPWGPDKLIF.

On this clone itself: Being one base from a much bigger clone, this may be a read error. The V call is TRDV3, the J call TRDJ1, with 8 bases lining up with TRDD3. CDR1 is TVYSNPD and CDR2 is GDNSRS in the germline V gene (reference sequence). The CDR3 runs to 14 residues. CDR3 amino acids: CAFKFRNWGAKFIF. The CDR3 DNA reads TGTGCCTTTAAATTCCGCAACTGGGGGGCTAAATTCATCTTT.

Concerning this clone: One base separates it from a far larger clone, so it is likely a read error. Additional DNA sequences in this sample encode the identical CDR3. The rearrangement uses TRDV3 and TRDJ1; 8 bases are shared with TRDD2. The CDR3 totals 14 residues. CDR1 and CDR2 (germline): TVYSNPD, GDNSRS (reference sequence). The CDR3 sequence: CAFLNGNEDDKLIF. DNA of the CDR3: TGCGCCTTCCTAAACGGGAATGAGGACGATAAACTCATCTTT.

Sample share makes this clone large (0.1 to 1%). Other DNA variants within this sample encode the same CDR3. V is TRDV2 and J is TRDJ1; a weak D match, TRDD3 (5 bases). The V end was cut by 0 bases, the J end by 3 bases, with 13 bases between. This CDR3 comprises 15 residues. Germline assignment: CDR1 GEAIGNYY and CDR2 EKD. The CDR3 coding sequence is TGTGCCTGTGACACCGTCGGGGGTTTCGCCGATAAACTCATCTTT. Its translation: CACDTVGGFADKLIF.

This clone was picked up a small number of times. The V gene is TRDV2, the J gene TRDJ1, with a tentative D call TRDD3 (6 bases). CDR3 length: 17 amino acids. The V end was cut by 0 bases, the J end by 0 bases, with 16 bases between. Germline loops: CDR1 GEAIGNYY, CDR2 EKD. CDR3 loop: CACDTVAGVPNTDKLIF. The CDR3 region has the DNA TGTGCCTGTGACACCGTCGCTGGGGTCCCCAACACCGATAAACTCATCTTT.

This clone was counted once. This chain connects TRDV2 to TRDJ1; TRDD3 matches 9 bases. Germline V gene data show CDR1 as GEAIGNYY and CDR2 as EKD. This CDR3 is built from 20 residues. V lost 0 bases to trimming and J lost 0 bases; unmatched junction nucleotides: 16. DNA of the CDR3: TGTGCCTGTGACACCGTTATTTCGCTGGGGGATCAAGCCCACACCGATAAACTCATCTTT. As protein: CACDTVISLGDQAHTDKLIF.

This clone has a handful of counts. At one end the junction does not follow the germline gene, possibly because of a read error. The CDR3 loop is CACGTVWGIPSSWDTRQMFF. The CDR3 DNA follows: TGTGCCTGTGGCACCGTTTGGGGGATTCCCAGCTCCTGGGACACCCGACAGATGTTTTTC. The J gene is TRDJ3, the V gene TRDV2, with 8 bases lining up with TRDD3. Per germline, CDR1 GEAIGNYY and CDR2 EKD. The length of the CDR3 is 20 residues.

This clone is categorized as large (0.1 to 1%). This sequence joins TRDV2 and TRDJ1; 13 positions match TRDD3. Germline loops: CDR1 GEAIGNYY, CDR2 EKD. The CDR3 is made up of 20 amino acids. Germline trimming cut 0 bases from V and 1 base from J; bases unmatched to any gene: 13. CDR3 DNA sequence: TGTGCCTGTGACACCCTACTGGGGGATACGCCGTTGGGGGGCACCGATAAACTCATCTTT. Protein: CACDTLLGDTPLGGTDKLIF.

About this clone itself: Just one base apart from a much larger clone, this may be a read error. J is TRDJ3 and V is TRDV2; 13 nucleotides line up with TRDD3. This CDR3 has 24 residues. Germline assignment: CDR1 GEAIGNYY and CDR2 EKD. The CDR3 reads CACGTATTGGYAVTSSWDTRQMFF. As DNA, the CDR3 is TGTGCCTGTGGCACCGCTACTACTGGGGGATACGCAGTGACTAGCTCCTGGGACACCCGACAGATGTTTTTC.